This TCR beta chain is from a study of T cell repertoires in cytomegalovirus infection. TCRdb independently ran MiXCR on the reads; one entry per CDR3 protein. The sample carries roughly 180,000 distinct CDR3 sequences, about 22% recorded once. CDR1 and CDR2 (germline): MNHEY, SVGEGT. The trim removed 8 bases at V and 2 bases at J, leaving 4 bases unmatched. The CDR3 is 14 residues long. As concerns this clonotype: No antigen is known for it.

The clonotype originates from a human donor in good health (CMV status not recorded). Some clones in this sample may be carry-over from other donors' samples. The specimen was CD8+ T cells from cultured PBMCs, collected from culture after CMV antigen stimulation. The chain is built from TRBV6-2 or TRBV6-3 and TRBJ2-2; 8 nucleotides line up with TRBD2. In DNA, the CDR3 is TGTGCCAGCGAGCGGGGGATAAACACCGGGGAGCTGTTTTTT. Translating gives CASERGINTGELFF.